These 10 T cell receptor beta chains originate from one sample sequenced in a study of T cells after yellow fever vaccination. TCRdb itself ran the 5' RACE reads through MiXCR, one entry per CDR3 protein. The sample lists 200,000 or so distinct CDR3 sequences, more than 6.5% seen once, with 1% to 1.2% in the top ten. The sequences come from CD4+ T cells sorted from PBMCs, collected on the day of the yellow fever booster vaccination. These receptors were obtained from a young man who received the YFV17D yellow fever vaccine.

The chain is built from TRBV20-1 and TRBJ2-3; 7 bases align to TRBD1. V trimming: 2 bases; J trimming: 3 bases; junction bases outside the gene matches: 5. Germline V gene data show CDR1 as DFQATT and CDR2 as SNEGSKA (reference sequence). The CDR3 has 14 amino acids. CDR3 sequence (DNA): TGCAGTGCTAGATTAGGGACAGCGACAGATACGCAGTATTTT. Translation: CSARLGTATDTQYF.

This clonotype was seen a handful of times. The J gene is TRBJ2-5, the V gene TRBV28, with a tentative D call TRBD1 (6 bases). The CDR3 has 15 amino acids. Germline lookup yields CDR1 MDHEN and CDR2 SYDVKM. The V end lost 6 bases, the J end lost 5 bases, and 19 bases lay between the germline ends. CDR3 sequence reads: CASRIRYRAEETQYF. As DNA, the CDR3 is TGTGCCAGCAGGATACGATACAGGGCGGAGGAGACCCAGTACTTC.

This clonotype was seen once. The V call is TRBV9, the J call TRBJ2-2, with 10 positions matching TRBD2. This CDR3 contains 15 residues. J lost 3 bases, V lost 5 bases, and 4 bases had no gene match. CDR1 SGDLS and CDR2 YYNGEE come from the germline V gene. CDR3 sequence: CASSYLAGDTGELFF. DNA for the CDR3: TGTGCCAGCAGTTATCTAGCGGGAGACACCGGGGAGCTGTTTTTT.

This chain joins TRBV4-3 and TRBJ1-5; no definite D call. The germline V and J ends were trimmed by 4 bases and 0 bases, with 10 bases remaining between them. The germline V gene encodes CDR1 LGHNA and CDR2 YSLEER. The CDR3 extends over 15 amino acids. The CDR3 protein is CASSPSSYSNQPQHF. The CDR3 nucleotides are TGCGCCAGCAGCCCGTCGTCATATAGCAATCAGCCCCAGCATTTT.

This clonotype came up a few times. The CDR3 coding sequence is TGTGCCAGCAGTTTTATCGGGAGGGCCGACTACAATGAGCAGTTCTTC. Translating gives CASSFIGRADYNEQFF. The chain employs TRBV28 and TRBJ2-1, with TRBD2 matching over 8 bases. The germline gives CDR1 MDHEN, CDR2 SYDVKM. There are 16 residues in the CDR3. The trim removed 3 bases at V and 3 bases at J, leaving 7 bases unmatched.

The chain links TRBV4-3 to TRBJ2-3; 9 nucleotides align to TRBD2. V dropped 4 bases and J dropped 6; count of bases not matched to a gene: 11. CDR3 length: 16 amino acids. Germline V gene sequence: CDR1 LGHNA, CDR2 YSLEER. CDR3 sequence (DNA): TGCGCCAGCAGCCCCCGTTCCAGCGGGAGGTCGGATACGCAGTATTTT. Translated, it gives CASSPRSSGRSDTQYF.

This clonotype was counted ten times or more. The chain combines TRBV7-8 with TRBJ1-5; no reliable D call. CDR1 and CDR2 from the germline V gene are SGHVS and FQNEAQ. The V and J ends lost 3 bases and 0 bases respectively, with 18 bases between them. The CDR3 runs 18 residues. CDR3 in amino acids: CASSFQVVDTFSNQPQHF. For the CDR3, the DNA is TGTGCCAGCAGCTTTCAGGTGGTAGACACCTTTAGCAATCAGCCCCAGCATTTT. Supplemented by reference TRBV7-8 and TRBJ1-5, the full variable domain reads GAGVSQSPRYKVAKRGQDVALRCDPISGHVSLFWYQQALGQGPEFLTYFQNEAQLDKSGLPSDRFFAERPEGSVSTLKIQRTQQEDSAVYLCASSFQVVDTFSNQPQHFGDGTRLSIL.

This clonotype was counted ten times or more. The rearrangement uses TRBV29-1 and TRBJ2-5; the D gene is possibly TRBD2 (5 bases). This CDR3 region has 12 residues. V was trimmed by 8 bases and J by 3 bases, leaving 13 bases between them. In germline, CDR1 is SQVTM, CDR2 ANQGSEA. The CDR3 region has the DNA TGCAGCACCCGCTGGGAGAAAGAGACCCAGTACTTC. Its protein product is CSTRWEKETQYF.

In its sample, this clonotype was seen many times. CDR3 loop: CSANPYLAGGYEQYF. CDR3 DNA: TGCAGTGCTAACCCCTATCTAGCGGGAGGGTACGAGCAGTACTTC. The rearrangement links TRBV20-1 to TRBJ2-7, with 12 nucleotides matching TRBD2. The CDR3 is made up of 15 amino acids. CDR1 is DFQATT, CDR2 SNEGSKA, per germline (reference sequence). V shed 4 bases, J shed 4 bases, and the junction held 8 bases outside the gene matches.

This sequence joins TRBV11-2 and TRBJ2-2; D is perhaps TRBD1 or TRBD2 (5 bases each). CDR1 and CDR2 from the germline V gene are SGHAT and FQNNGV. This CDR3 is 14 amino acids long. V dropped 6 bases and J dropped 1 base, with 9 bases sitting between them. CDR3 DNA sequence: TGTGCCAGCAGGGGGGTAGGGAACACCGGGGAGCTGTTTTTT. It is translated as CASRGVGNTGELFF.